This T cell receptor (beta chain) was recovered during a study of cytomegalovirus exposure and HLA in healthy donors. This clone has a single count. CDR3 size: 14 residues. V dropped 2 bases and J dropped 5 bases, with 13 bases sitting between them. Germline V gives CDR1 MNHNY, CDR2 SVGAGI (reference sequence). Primers for the PCR totalled 60 Vbeta and 13 Jbeta. This table comes from immunoSEQ multiplex PCR, and its TCRdb copy is limited to in-frame clones, with some not included. The table lists approximately 97,000 clones, 79% of them singletons, with approximately 3.3% in the top ten. The J gene is TRBJ2-7, the V gene TRBV6-6; a possible D gene is TRBD2 (5 bases). The receptor was isolated from a male donor in good health and CMV-seropositive. The sample taken for sequencing was PBMCs. In nucleotides, the CDR3 is TGTGCCAGCAGTTACCGAGGGCGAGTTGACGAGCAGTACTTC. Protein product: CASSYRGRVDEQYF.